Below are 22 T cell receptor beta chains sequenced from a single sample in a study of T cells after yellow fever vaccination. TCRdb processed the 5' RACE reads anew with MiXCR; each CDR3 protein has one entry. Among 500,000 to 700,000 distinct CDR3 sequences listed, approximately 21% were seen once. The starting material was PBMCs, obtained 15 days after the yellow fever booster vaccination. The receptors come from a man under 40 who received the YFV17D yellow fever vaccine.

This clonotype was detected a few times. The chain combines TRBV7-2 with TRBJ2-1; D may be TRBD2 (6 bases). Germline V CDR1 and CDR2: SGHTA, FQGNSA. The CDR3 is made up of 13 amino acids. Trimming pared 5 bases from V and 7 bases from J, leaving 12 bases between. The CDR3 nucleotides are TGTGCCAGCAGCACCCGACTAGTTAATGAGCAGTTCTTC. This encodes CASSTRLVNEQFF.

This chain links TRBV20-1 with TRBJ2-1; 7 bases match TRBD2. This CDR3 is 16 amino acids long. V was clipped by 3 bases and J by 4 bases; unmatched bases: 12. Germline CDR1 DFQATT, CDR2 SNEGSKA (reference sequence). CDR3 in DNA: TGCAGTGCTAGTTCCCCCAGCGGGGATTTTTACAATGAGCAGTTCTTC. It encodes CSASSPSGDFYNEQFF.

The chain joins TRBV28 to TRBJ2-7, with D hard to call. The CDR3 is 13 residues long. Trimming shortened V by 5 bases and J by 4 bases, and 12 bases separated the two germline ends. The germline CDR1 and CDR2 sequences are MDHEN and SYDVKM. This chain's CDR3 is CASSTPGGYEQYF. The DNA of the CDR3 is TGTGCCAGCAGTACCCCGGGTGGGTACGAGCAGTACTTC.

The rearrangement links TRBV20-1 to TRBJ1-1; tentative D call: TRBD1 (6 bases). The V end lost 1 base, the J end lost 5 bases, and 14 bases lay between the germline ends. The CDR3 length is 14 residues. Per germline, CDR1 DFQATT and CDR2 SNEGSKA (reference sequence). CDR3 amino acids: CSARATGPGTEAFF. CDR3 DNA sequence: TGCAGTGCTAGAGCAACAGGGCCTGGGACTGAAGCTTTCTTT.

This clonotype was seen a few times. V and J are TRBV11-2 and TRBJ1-2; D is perhaps TRBD1 (6 bases). Trimming removed 2 bases at V and 0 bases at J, with 13 bases between. Germline CDR1 SGHAT, CDR2 FQNNGV. This CDR3 spans 16 amino acids. In nucleotides, the CDR3 is TGTGCCAGCAGCTTATTGGGCAGGGGAGCTAACTATGGCTACACCTTC. This gives the protein CASSLLGRGANYGYTF.

V is TRBV20-1 and J is TRBJ2-3, with D uncertain. Germline CDR1 and CDR2: DFQATT and SNEGSKA (reference sequence). The V and J ends lost 4 bases and 2 bases respectively, with 10 bases between them. The length of the CDR3 is 13 residues. This CDR3 is CSAKLDLTDTQYF. The CDR3 region has the DNA TGCAGTGCTAAGCTGGATCTCACAGATACGCAGTATTTT.

The genes are TRBV20-1 and TRBJ2-3, with TRBD2 as a possible D gene (6 bases). Per germline, CDR1 DFQATT and CDR2 SNEGSKA (reference sequence). The CDR3 runs 14 residues. V was trimmed by 3 bases and J by 3 bases, leaving 13 bases between them. CDR3 in amino acids: CSARRGGLTDTQYF. The DNA for the CDR3 is TGCAGTGCTAGGCGGGGAGGTCTTACAGATACGCAGTATTTT.

This clonotype was recorded a few times. This sequence joins TRBV20-1 and TRBJ2-3, with D perhaps TRBD1 (6 bases). Trimming removed 1 base from V and 0 bases from J, with 11 bases in between. Germline V gene data show CDR1 as DFQATT and CDR2 as SNEGSKA (reference sequence). CDR3 size: 15 residues. The DNA of the CDR3 is TGCAGTGCTAGAGGAGGACAGTTTAGCACAGATACGCAGTATTTT. Protein sequence: CSARGGQFSTDTQYF.

The table lists this clonotype with a few counts. The CDR3 bases are TGTGCCAGCTTTGACAGGGGGAGCTCCTACGAGCAGTACTTC. Translated, it gives CASFDRGSSYEQYF. The gene calls are TRBV6-1 and TRBJ2-7, with 9 bases that match TRBD1. The CDR3 extends over 14 amino acids. CDR1 and CDR2 from the germline V gene are MNHNS and SASEGT. V gave up 8 bases and J gave up 0 bases; unmatched junction bases: 5.

Written as DNA, the CDR3 is TGCAGCGTTTCTGCGGCCACAGATACGCAGTATTTT. Translation: CSVSAATDTQYF. The chain couples TRBV29-1 to TRBJ2-3; D remains ambiguous. The CDR3 length is 12 residues. The V and J ends lost 5 bases and 2 bases respectively, with 8 bases between them. Germline V gene lookup returns CDR1 SQVTM and CDR2 ANQGSEA.

This clonotype was seen only a few times. The chain uses TRBV20-1 and TRBJ1-1, with D tentatively TRBD1 (5 bases). The germline gives CDR1 DFQATT, CDR2 SNEGSKA (reference sequence). The CDR3 is 15 amino acids. V was clipped by 1 base and J by 3 bases, with 15 bases between them. The CDR3 coding sequence is TGCAGTGCTAGAGTTGGGGGACTCGGGTACACTGAAGCTTTCTTT. Amino acid sequence: CSARVGGLGYTEAFF.

There are a few counts of this clonotype. This sequence joins TRBV12-3 or TRBV12-4 and TRBJ2-3; 7 nucleotides match TRBD2. V lost 6 bases and J lost 5; bases outside the gene matches: 14. The CDR3 has 16 amino acids. The CDR3: CASSRMGLPGGDTQYF. CDR3 in DNA: TGTGCCAGCAGCCGTATGGGACTACCGGGGGGAGATACGCAGTATTTT.

The rearrangement links TRBV10-3 to TRBJ2-7; D is possibly TRBD1 or TRBD2 (5 bases each). The germline CDR1 and CDR2 sequences are ENHRY and SYGVKD. The CDR3 is 15 amino acids. The germline V and J ends were trimmed by 0 bases and 7 bases, with 16 bases remaining between them. The CDR3, as DNA: TGTGCCATCAGTGAGTCGGGACGGGGATTGGAGGAGCAGTACTTC. Residues: CAISESGRGLEEQYF.

V is TRBV6-2 or TRBV6-3 and J is TRBJ1-4; 8 bases match TRBD1. Germline-derived CDR1 and CDR2 are MNHEY and SVGEGT. The CDR3 has 12 amino acids. Losses at the gene ends were 3 bases for V and 10 bases for J; bases not matched to a gene: 1. The CDR3 sequence: CASSYDRGKLFF. DNA of the CDR3: TGTGCCAGCAGTTATGACAGGGGAAAACTGTTTTTT.

This clonotype was picked up a small number of times. V gene TRBV6-2 or TRBV6-3 combines with J gene TRBJ1-1; D not resolved. This CDR3 comprises 13 residues. The germline gives CDR1 MNHEY, CDR2 SVGEGT. The ends were cut back, 2 bases at V and 0 bases at J, with 4 bases in the middle. This CDR3 reads CASSYDLNTEAFF. CDR3 in DNA: TGTGCCAGCAGTTACGACCTGAACACTGAAGCTTTCTTT.

This chain joins TRBV7-9 and TRBJ2-3; a weak D match, TRBD2 (6 bases). Germline V lookup: CDR1 SEHNR, CDR2 FQNEAQ (reference sequence). The V and J ends lost 2 bases and 2 bases respectively, with 17 bases between them. The CDR3 extends over 17 amino acids. This chain's CDR3 is CASSLRSSGLPTDTQYF. Here the CDR3 DNA reads TGTGCCAGCAGCTTAAGGAGTAGCGGTCTACCCACAGATACGCAGTATTTT.

The V gene is TRBV29-1, the J gene TRBJ2-5; 7 bases agree with TRBD2. The CDR3 consists of 15 residues. Germline V gene lookup returns CDR1 SQVTM and CDR2 ANQGSEA. The J segment lost 2 bases and the V segment lost 4 bases, leaving 10 bases of the junction unmatched. CDR3 nucleotides: TGCAGCGTTGGGGGATCGAGACTAGCACAAGAGACCCAGTACTTC. Its translation is CSVGGSRLAQETQYF.

The V gene is TRBV20-1, the J gene TRBJ2-7; D is uncertain. The CDR3 contains 13 residues. CDR1 is DFQATT and CDR2 is SNEGSKA in the germline V gene (reference sequence). Trimming took off 3 bases at V and 0 bases at J, with 9 bases between the two ends. This CDR3 reads CSARWRPSYEQYF. CDR3 bases: TGCAGTGCTAGGTGGAGACCCTCCTACGAGCAGTACTTC.

There are a few counts of this clonotype. The chain has TRBV7-2 and TRBJ1-1; D perhaps matches TRBD1 (6 bases). With 5 bases removed from V and 0 bases from J, the gap between germline ends came to 13 bases. CDR3 length: 15 residues. Germline lookup yields CDR1 SGHTA and CDR2 FQGNSA. CDR3 nucleotide sequence: TGTGCCAGCAGCCATTCGGGGGCTATGAACACTGAAGCTTTCTTT. Encoded protein: CASSHSGAMNTEAFF.

CDR3 sequence reads: CSATTSGSYNEQFF. In nucleotides, the CDR3 is TGCAGTGCTACGACTAGCGGGAGTTACAATGAGCAGTTCTTC. V and J are TRBV20-1 and TRBJ2-1, with 12 bases aligning to TRBD2. Germline V gives CDR1 DFQATT, CDR2 SNEGSKA (reference sequence). V shed 4 bases, J shed 4 bases, and the junction held 2 bases outside the gene matches. The CDR3 extends over 14 amino acids.

The chain recombines TRBV19 with TRBJ2-6; D is undetermined. This CDR3 is 13 amino acids long. V was shortened by 6 bases and J by 5 bases, with 8 bases between the two germline ends. Germline V gene lookup returns CDR1 LNHDA and CDR2 SQIVND (reference sequence). The CDR3 sequence is CASSRDRANVLTF. CDR3 nucleotides: TGTGCCAGTAGCAGAGATAGGGCCAACGTCCTGACTTTC.

The chain uses TRBV19 and TRBJ2-7, with 9 bases fitting TRBD1. Germline V lookup: CDR1 LNHDA, CDR2 SQIVND (reference sequence). CDR3 length equals 15 residues. The J segment lost 3 bases and the V segment lost 6 bases, leaving 9 bases of the junction unmatched. CDR3 residues: CASSPGQGPVYEQYF. DNA for the CDR3: TGTGCCAGTAGCCCGGGACAGGGACCCGTCTACGAGCAGTACTTC.